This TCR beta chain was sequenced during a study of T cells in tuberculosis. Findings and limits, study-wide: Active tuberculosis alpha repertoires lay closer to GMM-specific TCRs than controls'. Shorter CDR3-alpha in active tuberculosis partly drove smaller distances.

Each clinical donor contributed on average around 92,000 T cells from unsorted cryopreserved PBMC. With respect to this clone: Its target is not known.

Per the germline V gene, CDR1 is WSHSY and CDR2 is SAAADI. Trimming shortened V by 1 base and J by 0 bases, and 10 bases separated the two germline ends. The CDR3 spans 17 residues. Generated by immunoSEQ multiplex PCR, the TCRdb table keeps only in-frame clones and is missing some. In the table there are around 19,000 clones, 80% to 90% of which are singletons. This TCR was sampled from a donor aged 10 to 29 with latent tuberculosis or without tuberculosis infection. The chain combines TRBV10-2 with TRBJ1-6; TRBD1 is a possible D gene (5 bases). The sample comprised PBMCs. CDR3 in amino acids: CASSEWTSSSYNSPLHF. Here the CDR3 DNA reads TGCGCCAGCAGTGAGTGGACATCGAGCTCCTATAATTCACCCCTCCACTTT.